Following are 14 T cell receptor beta chains from one sample sequenced in a study of OX40 agonist ivuxolimab in advanced cancers. The method was immunoSEQ multiplex PCR; TCRdb's version includes in-frame clones alone and lacks a portion of them. The table has 84,000 or so clones, nearly 90% seen once. The material was CD4+ or CD8+ T cells sorted from blood, obtained in a trial of the OX40 agonist ivuxolimab. Receptors were obtained from an adult with an advanced solid tumor such as melanoma, head and neck, liver or kidney cancer.

The CDR3 sequence is CASSVGDESSYNSPLHF. The CDR3 DNA is TGTGCCAGCAGCGTAGGTGACGAAAGCTCCTATAATTCACCCCTCCACTTT. The chain uses TRBV9 and TRBJ1-6; D unresolved. There are 17 residues in the CDR3. V lost 0 bases and J lost 0, with 10 bases in between. CDR1 and CDR2 (germline): SGDLS, YYNGEE.

The rearrangement joins TRBV9 to TRBJ2-3, with TRBD1 as a possible D gene (5 bases). Germline V gene data show CDR1 as SGDLS and CDR2 as YYNGEE. Trimming shortened V by 4 bases and J by 2 bases, and 14 bases separated the two germline ends. The CDR3 is 15 residues long. The CDR3 region is CASSLRTIATDTQYF. The CDR3 DNA reads as TGTGCCAGCAGCCTACGGACAATAGCCACAGATACGCAGTATTTT.

This rearrangement joins TRBV7-2 to TRBJ1-1; tentative D call: TRBD1 (5 bases). The CDR3 runs to 17 residues. The germline V and J ends were trimmed by 0 bases and 4 bases, with 18 bases remaining between them. The germline V gene encodes CDR1 SGHTA and CDR2 FQGNSA. The CDR3 sequence: CASSLALRPGWGTEAFF. CDR3 in DNA: TGTGCCAGCAGCTTAGCCCTCCGGCCAGGGTGGGGCACTGAAGCTTTCTTT.

V is TRBV11-2 and J is TRBJ2-1; possible D gene TRBD1, 9 bases. With 5 bases removed from V and 4 bases from J, the gap between germline ends came to 27 bases. Germline lookup yields CDR1 SGHAT and CDR2 FQNNGV. This CDR3 region has 19 residues. CDR3 coding DNA: TGTGCCAGCAGCGAAGGGACAGGGTATGAGCGGGGGACGTACAATGAGCAGTTCTTC. This encodes CASSEGTGYERGTYNEQFF.

The chain links TRBV5-6 to TRBJ2-2, with TRBD1 matching 7 bases. Trimming removed 2 bases from V and 4 bases from J; junction bases left unmatched: 11. This CDR3 contains 17 residues. Germline V gives CDR1 SGHDT, CDR2 YYEEEE. The CDR3 DNA is TGTGCCAGCAGCTTTCTCTATGAACAGGGGCGCACCGGGGAGCTGTTTTTT. Its translation: CASSFLYEQGRTGELFF.

This chain uses TRBV6-1 with TRBJ1-2; D unclear. CDR1 and CDR2 (germline): MNHNS, SASEGT. The CDR3 has 14 residues. CDR3 nucleotide sequence: TGTGCAGTGCAGCCGCGGGGTACGAACTATGGCTACACCTTC. Amino acids: CAVQPRGTNYGYTF.

The gene calls are TRBV2 and TRBJ1-5, with 8 nucleotides matching TRBD1. The length of the CDR3 is 13 residues. Unmatched junction bases numbered 3, after V lost 8 bases and J lost 3 bases. Germline lookup yields CDR1 SNHLY and CDR2 FYNNEI. CDR3 DNA: TGTGCCAGCTCGGACAGGGACAATCAGCCCCAGCATTTT. Amino acids: CASSDRDNQPQHF.

This clone has a single count. The chain couples TRBV27 to TRBJ1-6; D may be TRBD1 (5 bases). V lost 4 bases and J 2 bases, leaving 27 bases between the germline ends. This CDR3 has 21 residues. The germline gives CDR1 MNHEY, CDR2 SMNVEV (reference sequence). The CDR3 sequence: CASSSSTGPLGTYPYNSPLHF. CDR3 nucleotides: TGTGCCAGCAGTTCCTCTACCGGGCCCCTCGGGACCTATCCCTATAATTCACCCCTCCACTTT.

The chain combines TRBV7-8 with TRBJ2-3; 7 bases match TRBD2. After removal of 5 bases from V and 3 bases from J, the junction contained 8 bases not matched to a gene. Germline lookup yields CDR1 SGHVS and CDR2 FQNEAQ. The CDR3 has 15 residues. CDR3 residues: CASSPSGGKTDTQYF. The DNA for the CDR3 is TGTGCCAGCAGCCCTTCCGGGGGGAAGACAGATACGCAGTATTTT.

J is TRBJ1-4 and V is TRBV5-1; tentative D call: TRBD1 (5 bases). V lost 9 bases to trimming and J lost 0 bases, with 12 bases between them. This CDR3 region has 14 residues. Germline V gene sequence: CDR1 SGHRS, CDR2 YFSETQ. CDR3 nucleotides: TGCGCCACCCGAGGGGAATCAACTAATGAAAAACTGTTTTTT. Translating it yields CATRGESTNEKLFF.

The rearrangement uses TRBV6-5 and TRBJ2-3; tentatively, D is TRBD1 (6 bases). Germline V gene sequence: CDR1 MNHEY, CDR2 SVGAGI. Trimming took off 9 bases at V and 4 bases at J, with 20 bases between the two ends. There are 15 residues in the CDR3. The chain's CDR3 is CASSYEGGRADTQYF. The CDR3 nucleotides are TGTGCCAGTTCCTACGAAGGGGGAAGGGCAGATACGCAGTATTTT.

V is TRBV6-5 and J is TRBJ2-1; 7 positions agree with TRBD1. J gave up 7 bases and V 0 bases, and 3 bases lay outside the gene matches. The germline V gene has CDR1 MNHEY and CDR2 SVGAGI. The CDR3 length is 14 residues. CDR3 protein: CASSYSTGRNEQFF. CDR3 coding DNA: TGTGCCAGCAGTTACTCGACAGGGCGGAATGAGCAGTTCTTC.

The chain carries TRBV5-4 and TRBJ1-2; TRBD1 matches 7 bases. Germline V gene data show CDR1 as SGHNT and CDR2 as YYREEE (reference sequence). The CDR3 loop spans 14 amino acids. Unmatched junction bases numbered 10, after V lost 5 bases and J lost 6 bases. CDR3 region: CASRLGTELHGYTF. CDR3 nucleotides: TGTGCCAGCAGGTTAGGGACAGAGCTCCATGGCTACACCTTC.

This clone was picked up a small number of times. The chain has TRBV2 and TRBJ2-6; D unclear. Germline loops: CDR1 SNHLY, CDR2 FYNNEI. The CDR3 loop spans 16 amino acids. V shed 4 bases and J shed 0 bases, with 10 bases lying between them. The CDR3 here is CASSGMASSGANVLTF. In nucleotides, the CDR3 is TGTGCCAGCAGTGGTATGGCAAGCTCTGGGGCCAACGTCCTGACTTTC.